Listed here are 4 T cell receptor beta chains from one sample, sequenced in a study of blood T cell repertoires in COVID-19. Produced via immunoSEQ multiplex PCR; TCRdb's table is partial and in-frame only. This repertoire shows fewer than 90,000 clones, 85% to 90% found once; its top ten account for roughly 18%. Source material: peripheral blood. The receptors originated from a man older than 75 in a cohort sampled during active COVID-19.

The gene calls are TRBV18 and TRBJ1-1, with D possibly TRBD1 on 6 matching bases. This CDR3 is built from 15 residues. Germline CDR1 reads KGHSH; CDR2 reads LQKENI. The V end lost 3 bases, the J end lost 5 bases, and 16 bases lay between the germline ends. This CDR3 is CASSPDSYARTEAFF. The CDR3 coding sequence is TGTGCCAGCTCACCGGACAGCTACGCGCGGACTGAAGCTTTCTTT.

The J gene is TRBJ1-4, the V gene TRBV6-6, with 7 bases matching TRBD1. The junction had 5 bases not matched to a gene; V was cut back by 4 bases and J by 3 bases. The CDR3 covers 15 residues. The germline CDR1 and CDR2 sequences are MNHNY and SVGAGI (reference sequence). The CDR3 spells CASSSIGTANEKLFF. The CDR3 DNA sequence: TGTGCCAGCAGTTCTATCGGGACAGCTAATGAAAAACTGTTTTTT.

The V call is TRBV6-5, the J call TRBJ2-7, with TRBD1 matching 8 bases. This CDR3 has 14 residues. From germline, CDR1 is MNHEY and CDR2 SVGAGI. Trimming cost V 5 bases and J 0 bases; bases outside gene matches: 3. CDR3 nucleotide sequence: TGTGCCAGCAGTCGGACAGGGAGCTCCTACGAGCAGTACGTC. This translates into CASSRTGSSYEQYV.

This clone has a single count. This chain uses TRBV7-2 with TRBJ2-6, with D possibly TRBD1 on 5 matching bases. Trimming cost V 1 base and J 1 base, with 11 bases left between them. Germline V gives CDR1 SGHTA, CDR2 FQGNSA. The length of the CDR3 is 17 residues. The chain's CDR3 is CASSLVGRASGANVLTF. The CDR3 DNA reads as TGTGCCAGCAGCTTAGTGGGCAGGGCATCTGGGGCCAACGTCCTGACTTTC.